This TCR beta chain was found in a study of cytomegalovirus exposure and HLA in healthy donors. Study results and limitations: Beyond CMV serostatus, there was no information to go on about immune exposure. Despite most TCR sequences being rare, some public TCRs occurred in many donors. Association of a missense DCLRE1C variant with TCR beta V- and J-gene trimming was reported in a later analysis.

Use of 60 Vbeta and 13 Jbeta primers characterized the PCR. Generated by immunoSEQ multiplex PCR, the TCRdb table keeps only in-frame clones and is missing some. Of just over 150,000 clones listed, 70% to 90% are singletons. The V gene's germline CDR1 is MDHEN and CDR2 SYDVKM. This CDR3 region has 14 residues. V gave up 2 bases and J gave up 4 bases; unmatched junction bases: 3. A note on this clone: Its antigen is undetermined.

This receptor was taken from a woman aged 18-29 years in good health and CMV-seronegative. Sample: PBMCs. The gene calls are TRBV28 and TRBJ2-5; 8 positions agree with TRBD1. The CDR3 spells CASSLQGAAETQYF. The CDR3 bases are TGTGCCAGCAGTTTACAGGGGGCCGCAGAGACCCAGTACTTC.